This TCR beta chain was recorded in a study of CD8+ T cells in alopecia areata. Study-wide background: Tofacitinib continued for 6 to 18 months and was then withheld for 6 months. Treated patients received severity scores based on the percentage of scalp area affected.

From germline, CDR1 is MNHEY and CDR2 SMNVEV (reference sequence). The J segment lost 1 base and the V segment lost 9 bases, leaving 7 bases of the junction unmatched. The length of the CDR3 is 14 residues. Extracted RNA was reverse transcribed into cDNA, the sequencing template. The repertoire was sequenced with immunoSEQ multiplex PCR; TCRdb's copy has only in-frame clones and lacks some. The sample carries some 98,000 clones, approximately 60% recorded once. Described treatment: oral pan-JAK inhibitor, 5-10 mg twice daily. Investigators sorted PBMCs to obtain both CD4+ and CD8+ T cells. Sequenced here: CD8+ T cells sorted from blood, sampled at week 4, from a patient treated with tofacitinib. The receptor was isolated from a human donor with alopecia areata. V usage is TRBV27 and J usage is TRBJ2-7; TRBD1 matches 9 bases. CDR3 amino acids: CASQWGTGSYEQYF. CDR3 DNA sequence: TGTGCCAGTCAGTGGGGGACAGGGTCCTACGAGCAGTACTTC.